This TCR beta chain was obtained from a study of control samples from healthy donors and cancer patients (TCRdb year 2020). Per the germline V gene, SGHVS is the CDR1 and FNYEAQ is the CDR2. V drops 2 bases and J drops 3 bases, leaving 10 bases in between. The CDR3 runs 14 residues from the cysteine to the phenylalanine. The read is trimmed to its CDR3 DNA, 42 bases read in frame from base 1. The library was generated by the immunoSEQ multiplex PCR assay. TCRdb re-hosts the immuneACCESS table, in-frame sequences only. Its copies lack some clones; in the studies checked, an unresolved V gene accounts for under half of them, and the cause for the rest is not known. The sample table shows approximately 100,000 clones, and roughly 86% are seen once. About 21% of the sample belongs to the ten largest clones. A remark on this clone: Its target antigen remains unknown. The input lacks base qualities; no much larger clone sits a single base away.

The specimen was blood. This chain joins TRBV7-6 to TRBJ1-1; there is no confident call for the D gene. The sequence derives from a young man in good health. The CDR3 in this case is CASSLRAKDTEAFF. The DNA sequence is TGTGCCAGCAGCTTAAGGGCTAAGGACACTGAAGCTTTCTTT.